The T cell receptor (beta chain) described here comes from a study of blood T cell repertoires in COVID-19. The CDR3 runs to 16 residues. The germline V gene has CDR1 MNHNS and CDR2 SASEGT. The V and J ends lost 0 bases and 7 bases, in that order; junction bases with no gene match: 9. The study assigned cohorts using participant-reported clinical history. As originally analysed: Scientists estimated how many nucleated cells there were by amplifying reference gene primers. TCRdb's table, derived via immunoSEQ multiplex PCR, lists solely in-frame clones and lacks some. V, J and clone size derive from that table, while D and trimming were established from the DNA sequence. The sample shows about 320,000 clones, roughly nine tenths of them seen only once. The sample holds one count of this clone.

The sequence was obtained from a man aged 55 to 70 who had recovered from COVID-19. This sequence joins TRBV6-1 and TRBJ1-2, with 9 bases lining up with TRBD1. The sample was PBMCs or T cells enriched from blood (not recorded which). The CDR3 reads CASSEATGQGTIGYTF. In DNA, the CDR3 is TGTGCCAGCAGTGAAGCTACGGGACAGGGAACGATTGGCTACACCTTC.